These 11 T cell receptor beta chains were sequenced from one sample in a study of T cells after yellow fever vaccination. One entry per CDR3 protein, called by TCRdb with MiXCR from the 5' RACE reads. The sample shows about 120,000 distinct CDR3 sequences, about 6.8% of them seen only once. Sequenced material: CD4+ T cells sorted from PBMCs, taken roughly seven weeks after the first yellow fever vaccination. The source of these receptors is a man in his late teens or twenties who received the YFV17D yellow fever vaccine.

This clonotype was seen a few times. V is TRBV12-5 and J is TRBJ1-1; D remains ambiguous. The V gene's germline CDR1 is LGHNT and CDR2 FRNRAP. V was pared by 7 bases and J by 10 bases, with 13 bases between. This CDR3 spans 11 amino acids. CDR3 DNA: TGTGCTAGTGCCTCGAGAGTCGCAGCTTTCTTT. Its translation is CASASRVAAFF.

This clonotype was picked up many times. The V call is TRBV7-8, the J call TRBJ2-3, with 8 bases lining up with TRBD2. CDR1 SGHVS and CDR2 FQNEAQ come from the germline V gene. This CDR3 region has 18 residues. V shed 0 bases and J 1 base; nucleotides not matched to a gene: 9. The CDR3 region has the DNA TGTGCCAGCAGCTTAGCACGACGGCGGGGGGAACGCACAGATACGCAGTATTTT. Encoded protein: CASSLARRRGERTDTQYF.

There are many counts of this clonotype. The genes are TRBV20-1 and TRBJ1-3; possible D gene TRBD1, 5 bases. The CDR3 contains 13 residues. Germline V CDR1 and CDR2: DFQATT, SNEGSKA (reference sequence). The V gene lost 6 bases and the J gene lost 8 bases, with 17 bases spanning the gap. CDR3: CSASKGRADTIYF. The DNA for the CDR3 is TGCAGTGCCTCCAAGGGCAGGGCTGACACCATATATTTT.

This clonotype was counted a few times. The rearrangement links TRBV3-1 to TRBJ1-1; D is perhaps TRBD1 (6 bases). In germline, CDR1 is LGHDT, CDR2 YNNKEL (reference sequence). The CDR3 spans 15 residues. V lost 6 bases and J 1 base, leaving 15 bases between the germline ends. CDR3 sequence reads: CASRTNPGQNTEAFF. DNA of the CDR3: TGTGCCAGCAGAACAAACCCGGGACAGAACACTGAAGCTTTCTTT. Combining the CDR3 with reference TRBV3-1 and TRBJ1-1 gives the whole variable domain DTAVSQTPKYLVTQMGNDKSIKCEQNLGHDTMYWYKQDSKKFLKIMFSYNNKELIINETVPNRFSPKSPDKAHLNLHINSLELGDSAVYFCASRTNPGQNTEAFFGQGTRLTVV.

This clonotype was counted many times. This rearrangement joins TRBV18 to TRBJ2-1; D could derive from TRBD1 or TRBD2 (5 bases each). V lost 3 bases, J lost 12 bases, and 21 bases lay in between. Germline CDR1 and CDR2: KGHSH and LQKENI. The CDR3 covers 15 residues. The CDR3 sequence is CASSPGPDGAIAQFF. Written as DNA, the CDR3 is TGTGCCAGCTCACCGGGTCCCGACGGGGCAATCGCGCAGTTCTTC. The variable domain in full, completed from reference TRBV18 and TRBJ2-1, reads NAGVMQNPRHLVRRRGQEARLRCSPMKGHSHVYWYRQLPEEGLKFMVYLQKENIIDESGMPKERFSAEFPKEGPSILRIQQVVRGDSAAYFCASSPGPDGAIAQFFGPGTRLTVL.

This clonotype was seen repeatedly, ten times or more. This chain connects TRBV12-3 or TRBV12-4 to TRBJ2-1; TRBD1 matches 7 bases. Trimming at V came to 6 bases and at J to 2 bases, leaving 7 bases not matched to a gene. There are 15 residues in the CDR3. The chain's CDR3 is CASSYDRVAYNEQFF. The DNA of the CDR3 is TGTGCCAGCAGCTATGACAGGGTTGCCTACAATGAGCAGTTCTTC.

This clonotype was seen ten or more times. This chain uses TRBV28 with TRBJ2-1, with no clear D. The CDR3 length is 15 residues. Trimming stripped 8 bases from V and 0 bases from J, with 14 bases between. Germline V gene sequence: CDR1 MDHEN, CDR2 SYDVKM. CDR3 nucleotides: TGTGCCAGCCGTAGCTACTGGAGCTCCTACAATGAGCAGTTCTTC. Translating gives CASRSYWSSYNEQFF.

This clonotype showed up many times. J is TRBJ2-5 and V is TRBV5-1; D remains ambiguous. Trimming shortened V by 5 bases and J by 2 bases, and 10 bases separated the two germline ends. CDR1 and CDR2 from the germline V gene are SGHRS and YFSETQ. The CDR3 contains 13 residues. CDR3 sequence reads: CASREGFQETQYF. DNA of the CDR3: TGCGCCAGCAGAGAAGGGTTTCAAGAGACCCAGTACTTC.

The chain carries TRBV10-3 and TRBJ2-1, with TRBD1 as a possible D gene (6 bases). CDR3 length equals 15 residues. Trimming shortened V by 2 bases and J by 1 base, and 9 bases separated the two germline ends. The germline CDR1 and CDR2 sequences are ENHRY and SYGVKD. The CDR3 coding sequence is TGTGCCATCAGTGAGGGGGGCAGTTCCTACAATGAGCAGTTCTTC. Amino acid sequence: CAISEGGSSYNEQFF.

The table lists this clonotype with many counts. This chain uses TRBV27 with TRBJ2-3, with TRBD1 as a possible D gene (6 bases). Trimming pared 3 bases from V and 6 bases from J, leaving 19 bases between. Germline V lookup: CDR1 MNHEY, CDR2 SMNVEV (reference sequence). The CDR3 length is 16 residues. CDR3 sequence: CASSFLSGAVGDTQYF. The CDR3 DNA sequence: TGTGCCAGCAGTTTCTTATCAGGGGCAGTTGGGGATACGCAGTATTTT.

This clonotype appeared many times. The chain carries TRBV20-1 and TRBJ1-5; D remains unclear. The CDR3 contains 14 residues. Per the germline V gene, CDR1 is DFQATT and CDR2 is SNEGSKA (reference sequence). Trimming took 3 bases from V and 0 from J, leaving 9 bases between them. CDR3 in amino acids: CSASSEASNQPQHF. The DNA of the CDR3 is TGCAGTGCTAGTTCGGAGGCTAGCAATCAGCCCCAGCATTTT.